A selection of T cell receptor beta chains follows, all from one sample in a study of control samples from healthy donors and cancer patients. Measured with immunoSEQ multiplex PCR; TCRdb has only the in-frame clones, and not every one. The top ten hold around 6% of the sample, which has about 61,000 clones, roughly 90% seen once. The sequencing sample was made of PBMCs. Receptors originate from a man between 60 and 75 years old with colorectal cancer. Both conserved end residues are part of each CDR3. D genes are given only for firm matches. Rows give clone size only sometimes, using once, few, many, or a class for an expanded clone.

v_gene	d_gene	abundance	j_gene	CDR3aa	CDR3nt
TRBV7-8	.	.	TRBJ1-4	CASSSGQEPTNEKLFF	TGTGCCAGCAGCTCCGGACAAGAGCCAACTAATGAAAAACTGTTTTTT
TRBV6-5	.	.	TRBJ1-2	CASTADPNYGYTF	TGTGCCAGCACGGCAGACCCTAACTATGGCTACACCTTC
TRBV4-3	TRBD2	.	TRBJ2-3	CASSRSSGGEDTQYF	TGCGCCAGCAGCCGTTCTAGCGGGGGGGAAGATACGCAGTATTTT
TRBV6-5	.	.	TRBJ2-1	CASSYSSSEFF	TGTGCCAGCAGTTACTCATCGAGTGAGTTCTTC
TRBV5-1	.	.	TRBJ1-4	CASSFGTRGEKLFF	TGCGCCAGCAGTTTCGGGACTCGGGGTGAAAAACTGTTTTTT
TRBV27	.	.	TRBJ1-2	CASSGQGGGYTF	TGTGCCAGCAGCGGGCAGGGAGGCGGCTACACCTTC
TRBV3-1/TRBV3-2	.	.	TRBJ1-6	CASTLRDSPLHF	TGTGCCAGCACCCTGAGGGATTCACCCCTCCACTTT
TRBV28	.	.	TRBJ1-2	CASTPDGLGGYTF	TGTGCCAGCACCCCCGACGGCCTCGGCGGCTACACCTTC
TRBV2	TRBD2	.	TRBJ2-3	CASSGGRGGSTDTQYF	TGTGCCAGCAGTGGAGGGCGGGGGGGCAGCACAGATACGCAGTATTTT
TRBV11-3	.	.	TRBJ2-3	CASSLGQGIGTDTQYF	TGTGCCAGCAGCTTAGGCCAGGGAATCGGCACAGATACGCAGTATTTT
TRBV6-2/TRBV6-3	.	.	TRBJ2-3	CASSYGGGLPDTQYF	TGTGCCAGCAGTTACGGCGGGGGCCTCCCAGATACGCAGTATTTT
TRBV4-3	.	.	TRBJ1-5	CASSQGRLTNQPQHF	TGCGCCAGCAGCCAAGGCCGGCTGACCAATCAGCCCCAGCATTTT
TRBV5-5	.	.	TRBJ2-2	CASSFIRDSGELFF	TGTGCCAGCAGCTTCATAAGGGACTCCGGGGAGCTGTTTTTT
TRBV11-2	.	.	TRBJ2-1	CASSLDRPSYNEQFF	TGTGCCAGCAGCTTAGATCGCCCGTCCTACAATGAGCAGTTCTTC
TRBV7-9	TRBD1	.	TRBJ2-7	CASLKAGQGTYEQYF	TGTGCCAGCCTGAAGGCCGGACAGGGTACCTACGAGCAGTACTTC
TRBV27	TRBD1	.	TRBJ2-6	CASSSYRRDSLNSGANVLTF	TGTGCCAGCAGTTCTTATCGAAGGGACAGCCTCAACTCTGGGGCCAACGTCCTGACTTTC
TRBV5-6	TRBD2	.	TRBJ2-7	CASSLAYGTSGYEQYF	TGTGCCAGCAGCTTGGCCTACGGGACTAGCGGCTACGAGCAGTACTTC
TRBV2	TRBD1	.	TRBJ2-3	CASSAGGGEWDTQYF	TGTGCCAGCAGTGCAGGGGGCGGAGAGTGGGATACGCAGTATTTT
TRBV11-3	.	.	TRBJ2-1	CASSFSGGSNEQFF	TGTGCCAGCAGCTTCTCTGGGGGTTCGAATGAGCAGTTCTTC
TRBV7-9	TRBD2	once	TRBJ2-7	CASSSAGGYEQYF	TGTGCCAGCAGCTCCGCGGGAGGATACGAGCAGTACTTC
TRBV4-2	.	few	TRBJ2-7	CASSQNRNEQYF	TGTGCCAGCAGCCAAAACAGAAACGAGCAGTACTTC
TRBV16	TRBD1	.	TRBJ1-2	CASNSGGSVHGYTF	TGTGCCAGCAACTCAGGGGGCAGTGTCCATGGCTACACCTTC
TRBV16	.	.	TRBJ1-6	CASSPSVNSPLHF	TGTGCCAGCAGCCCCTCGGTTAATTCACCCCTCCACTTT
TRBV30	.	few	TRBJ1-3	CAWSAGLSGNTIYF	TGTGCCTGGAGTGCGGGACTCTCTGGAAACACCATATATTTT
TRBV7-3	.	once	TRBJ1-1	CASSPGAPMNTEAFF	TGTGCCAGCAGCCCCGGGGCACCCATGAACACTGAAGCTTTCTTT
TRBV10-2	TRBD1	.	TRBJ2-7	CASSRLGQGYEQYF	TGCGCCAGCAGCAGACTCGGACAGGGCTACGAGCAGTACTTC
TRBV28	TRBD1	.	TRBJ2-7	CASRPLDRGTTYEQYF	TGTGCCAGCAGACCTCTGGACAGGGGGACAACCTACGAGCAGTACTTC
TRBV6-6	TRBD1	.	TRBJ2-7	CASSSFTGTAYF	TGTGCCAGCAGTTCCTTTACCGGGACAGCCTACTTC
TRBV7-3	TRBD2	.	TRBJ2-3	CASSLTGLAGDTQYF	TGTGCCAGCAGCTTAACGGGACTAGCAGGGGATACGCAGTATTTT
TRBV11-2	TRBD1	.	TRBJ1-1	CASSATGLGTEAFF	TGTGCCAGCAGCGCGACAGGGTTGGGCACTGAAGCTTTCTTT
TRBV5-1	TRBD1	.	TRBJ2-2	CASSLGTGDTGELFF	TGCGCCAGCAGCTTGGGGACAGGGGACACCGGGGAGCTGTTTTTT
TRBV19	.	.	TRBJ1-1	CASSPTRGGAFF	TGTGCCAGTAGTCCCACCCGGGGGGGAGCTTTCTTT
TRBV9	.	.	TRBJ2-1	CASSTGTVLNEQFF	TGTGCCAGCAGTACCGGGACGGTCTTGAATGAGCAGTTCTTC
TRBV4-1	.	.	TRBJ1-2	CASSPSSGQSTPRGYTF	TGCGCCAGCAGCCCCTCCTCGGGGCAGTCAACTCCTAGGGGCTACACCTTC
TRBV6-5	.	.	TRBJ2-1	CASKPDQSSYNEQFF	TGTGCCAGCAAACCAGACCAGAGCTCCTACAATGAGCAGTTCTTC
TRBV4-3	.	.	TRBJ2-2	CASSQTTQYTGELFF	TGCGCCAGCAGCCAAACTACCCAATACACCGGGGAGCTGTTTTTT
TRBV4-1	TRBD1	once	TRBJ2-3	CASSQQGAYTQYF	TGCGCCAGCAGCCAACAGGGGGCATATACGCAGTATTTT
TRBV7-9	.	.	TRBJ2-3	CASSLEDSTDTQYF	TGTGCCAGCAGCTTGGAGGACAGCACAGATACGCAGTATTTT
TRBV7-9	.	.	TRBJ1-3	CASSLVRASSGNTIYF	TGTGCCAGCAGCTTAGTAAGGGCCTCCTCTGGAAACACCATATATTTT
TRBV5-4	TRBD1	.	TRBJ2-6	CASSTGQVASGANVLTF	TGTGCCAGCAGCACGGGACAGGTGGCCTCTGGGGCCAACGTCCTGACTTTC
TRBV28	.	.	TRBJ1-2	CATREGLDYGYTF	TGTGCCACTCGGGAGGGACTTGACTATGGCTACACCTTC
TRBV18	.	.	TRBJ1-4	CASSPQGKGEKLFF	TGTGCCAGCTCACCACAGGGGAAGGGAGAAAAACTGTTTTTT
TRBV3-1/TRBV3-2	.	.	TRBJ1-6	CASSPRGRGGPSSYNSPLHF	TGTGCCAGCAGCCCTCGTGGGCGCGGGGGCCCGAGCTCCTATAATTCACCCCTCCACTTT
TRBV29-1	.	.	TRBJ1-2	CSADGQTPTVGYTF	TGCAGCGCCGACGGACAGACACCTACCGTGGGCTACACCTTC
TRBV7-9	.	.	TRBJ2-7	CASSQYYEQYF	TGTGCCAGCAGTCAGTACTACGAGCAGTACTTC
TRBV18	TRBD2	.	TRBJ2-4	CASSPGSGRENIQYF	TGTGCCAGCTCACCAGGGTCGGGGAGGGAGAACATTCAGTACTTC
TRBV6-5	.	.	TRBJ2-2	CASSFRGGLFF	TGTGCCAGCAGCTTCAGGGGAGGGCTGTTTTTT
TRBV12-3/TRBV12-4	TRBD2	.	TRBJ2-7	CASSLGLADEQYF	TGTGCCAGCAGTTTAGGACTAGCCGACGAGCAGTACTTC
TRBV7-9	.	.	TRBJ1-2	CASSLGGAEYGYTF	TGTGCCAGCAGCTTAGGGGGGGCAGAATATGGCTACACCTTC
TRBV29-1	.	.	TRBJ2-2	CSVEGLGNTGELFF	TGCAGCGTTGAAGGTCTGGGGAACACCGGGGAGCTGTTTTTT
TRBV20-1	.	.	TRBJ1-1	CSGVTNTEAFF	TGCAGTGGCGTGACGAACACTGAAGCTTTCTTT